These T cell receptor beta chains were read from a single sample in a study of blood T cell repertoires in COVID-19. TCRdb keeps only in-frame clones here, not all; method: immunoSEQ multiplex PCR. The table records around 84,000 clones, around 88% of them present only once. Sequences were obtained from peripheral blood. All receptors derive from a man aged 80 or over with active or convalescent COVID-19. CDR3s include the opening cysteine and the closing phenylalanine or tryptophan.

CDR3aa: CASSRNPRTNEKLFF
v_gene: TRBV5-5
j_gene: TRBJ1-4

CDR3aa: CASSLSRGTEAFF
v_gene: TRBV5-4
j_gene: TRBJ1-1

CDR3aa: CSSGTGATEAFF
v_gene: TRBV29-1
j_gene: TRBJ1-1

CDR3aa: CASSLVGLAGGWETQYF
v_gene: TRBV7-2
j_gene: TRBJ2-5

CDR3aa: CASSWSGAVRQPQHF
v_gene: TRBV6-2/TRBV6-3
j_gene: TRBJ1-5

CDR3aa: CASSLAQGTGAYNSPLHF
v_gene: TRBV7-9
j_gene: TRBJ1-6

CDR3aa: CASRISGRATDTQYF
v_gene: TRBV25-1
j_gene: TRBJ2-3

CDR3aa: CASSHRTSGSYRNEQFF
v_gene: TRBV5-6
j_gene: TRBJ2-1

CDR3aa: CASSVDGRANTGELFF
v_gene: TRBV9
j_gene: TRBJ2-2

CDR3aa: CASSARQGGGEQYF
v_gene: TRBV19
j_gene: TRBJ2-7

CDR3aa: CASSQTGGSHQPQHF
v_gene: TRBV3-1/TRBV3-2
j_gene: TRBJ1-5

CDR3aa: CASSQGDWAGYTF
v_gene: TRBV3-1/TRBV3-2
j_gene: TRBJ1-2

CDR3aa: CSARAGAEQYF
v_gene: TRBV20-1
j_gene: TRBJ2-7

CDR3aa: CASSPTVGGSTDTQYF
v_gene: TRBV7-9
j_gene: TRBJ2-3

CDR3aa: CASSLMMQGSGNTIYF
v_gene: TRBV7-2
j_gene: TRBJ1-3

CDR3aa: CATSRDLPWGPHYEQYF
v_gene: TRBV15
j_gene: TRBJ2-7

CDR3aa: CASSSPVPSSGVDTGELFF
v_gene: TRBV7-2
j_gene: TRBJ2-2

CDR3aa: CATSPGLSNQPQHF
v_gene: TRBV19
j_gene: TRBJ1-5

CDR3aa: CASSIGPNQPQHF
v_gene: TRBV18
j_gene: TRBJ1-5

CDR3aa: CARGDYLYNEQFF
v_gene: TRBV2
j_gene: TRBJ2-1

CDR3aa: CASSPGQVANTEAFF
v_gene: TRBV5-1
j_gene: TRBJ1-1

CDR3aa: CASSYWTSPHEQYF
v_gene: TRBV27
j_gene: TRBJ2-7

CDR3aa: CASSLFDRATGNTIYF
v_gene: TRBV5-6
j_gene: TRBJ1-3

CDR3aa: CAIRLGGTNTEAFF
v_gene: TRBV6-5
j_gene: TRBJ1-1

CDR3aa: CASRTGTGAEKLFF
v_gene: TRBV5-1
j_gene: TRBJ1-4

CDR3aa: CASSRTGFEQPQHF
v_gene: TRBV28
j_gene: TRBJ1-5

CDR3aa: CATSDSHDPGVRYEQYF
v_gene: TRBV24-1
j_gene: TRBJ2-7